The 9 T cell receptor beta chains given below trace back to one sample, sequenced in a study of cytomegalovirus exposure and HLA in healthy donors (dated by TCRdb to about 2017). To prepare the library, the immunoSEQ multiplex PCR assay was applied. For the multiplex PCR, a mixture combining 60 forward primers for TCR Vbeta segments and 13 reverse primers for TCR Jbeta segments was used. TCRdb stores this immuneACCESS table with in-frame sequences only. Part of the clones is absent; in the studies checked, under half of the shortfall reflects unresolved V genes, and no reason is known for the rest. For this sample the table gives around 130,000 clones, of which approximately 82% were detected only once. Clones ranked in the top ten supply under 3% of the sample. Input material: PBMCs. Source of these receptors: a boy under 10 years old in good health and CMV-seronegative.

The sample holds one count of this clone. The chain combines TRBV27 with TRBJ2-7; D is possibly TRBD1 (5 bases). This CDR3 spans 13 amino acids. V lost 5 bases to trimming and J lost 5 bases, with 13 bases between them. Germline assignment: CDR1 MNHEY and CDR2 SMNVEV (reference sequence). CDR3 bases: TGTGCCAGCAGTATTCTCCAGGGAAACGAGCAGTACTTC. Encoded protein: CASSILQGNEQYF.

This clone showed up just once. At one of its ends the junction is not consistent with the germline gene, which may arise from a read error. The chain is built from TRBV7-9 and TRBJ2-1; D is possibly TRBD1 (6 bases). Germline V gene lookup returns CDR1 SEHNR and CDR2 FQNEAQ (reference sequence). This CDR3 contains 13 residues. CDR3: CSSRPDRSGEQFF. The CDR3 DNA follows: TGTTCCAGCAGACCCGACAGGTCTGGCGAGCAGTTCTTC.

This clone was seen a handful of times. The rearrangement joins TRBV12-5 to TRBJ2-7, with a possible D match to TRBD1 (5 bases). This CDR3 spans 14 amino acids. In germline, CDR1 is LGHNT, CDR2 FRNRAP. Trimming stripped 5 bases from V and 4 bases from J, with 15 bases between. The DNA for the CDR3 is TGTGCTAGTGGTCCCGGCCGACAGTTATACGAGCAGTACTTC. Translation: CASGPGRQLYEQYF.

Points on this clone: Within the sample, other DNA sequences also encode this same CDR3. This rearrangement joins TRBV7-9 to TRBJ2-1, with D possibly being TRBD1 (6 bases). CDR3 length equals 15 residues. Trimming took off 2 bases at V and 0 bases at J, with 8 bases between the two ends. Germline loops: CDR1 SEHNR, CDR2 FQNEAQ (reference sequence). In DNA form, the CDR3 reads TGTGCCAGCAGCTTATTAGGGGGCTCCTACAATGAGCAGTTCTTC. Protein product: CASSLLGGSYNEQFF.

This chain connects TRBV18 to TRBJ2-5; D possibly corresponds to TRBD1 (6 bases). Germline CDR1 and CDR2: KGHSH and LQKENI. This CDR3 comprises 15 residues. Trimming left V 3 bases short and J 1 base short, with 12 bases between. CDR3 nucleotides: TGTGCCAGCTCACCTACAGGGATTATCCAAGAGACCCAGTACTTC. It encodes CASSPTGIIQETQYF.

This chain uses TRBV7-9 with TRBJ2-7; 7 positions match TRBD1. With V trimmed by 1 base and J by 3 bases, 6 bases remained unmatched. CDR3 length: 15 residues. Per germline, CDR1 SEHNR and CDR2 FQNEAQ (reference sequence). CDR3 sequence: CASSLDRGSGYEQYF. CDR3 DNA sequence: TGTGCCAGCAGCTTAGACAGGGGTTCGGGCTACGAGCAGTACTTC.

The gene calls are TRBV14 and TRBJ2-1, with 7 bases fitting TRBD1. This CDR3 region has 16 residues. V lost 6 bases and J lost 2; bases outside the gene matches: 10. Germline V gives CDR1 SGHDN, CDR2 FVKESK. The CDR3 here is CASSKHYRGPYNEQFF. CDR3 DNA sequence: TGTGCCAGCAGTAAACACTACAGGGGACCCTACAATGAGCAGTTCTTC.

The gene calls are TRBV7-9 and TRBJ1-6; 8 bases match TRBD1. The CDR3 totals 17 residues. Germline V gene sequence: CDR1 SEHNR, CDR2 FQNEAQ (reference sequence). V was clipped by 5 bases and J by 0 bases; unmatched bases: 6. CDR3 residues: CASSERQGNSYNSPLHF. CDR3 bases: TGTGCCAGCAGCGAAAGACAGGGGAACTCCTATAATTCACCCCTCCACTTT.

The gene calls are TRBV6-1 and TRBJ2-7; tentative D call: TRBD1 (6 bases). Germline CDR1 MNHNS, CDR2 SASEGT. The CDR3 extends over 14 amino acids. Trimming left V 4 bases short and J 0 bases short, with 10 bases between. The CDR3 protein is CASSAQGSSYEQYF. CDR3 nucleotide sequence: TGTGCCAGCAGTGCCCAGGGGAGCTCCTACGAGCAGTACTTC.